This TCR beta chain derives from a study of shared clonotypes between healthy human individuals. Study context: Donors consisted of two women and three men between 18 and 49. Study-wide results and limits: Among the subsets, naive ones generally showed larger estimated richness than memory ones. It was anticipated that sequencing depth would influence how many clonotypes donors shared. Unshared clonotypes carried lower generation probabilities than those common to all four donors.

Using immunoSEQ multiplex PCR, the repertoire was profiled, and TCRdb retains in-frame clones only, with some absent. This table holds about 680,000 clones, just over 90% found once. The CDR3 loop spans 15 amino acids. With 2 bases clipped from V and 4 bases from J, the junction kept 4 bases outside the gene matches. Looked up from germline, CDR1 is WNHNN and CDR2 is SYGVQD (reference sequence). As concerns this clone: Its antigen is not identified.

Naivety among CD8 cells was defined by CD45RO negativity and positive CCR7 selection, thereby excluding terminally differentiated effector memory CD45RA+ cells. What was sequenced was naive CD8+ T cells sorted from blood. The V gene is TRBV10-1, the J gene TRBJ2-1; TRBD1 aligns across 8 bases. This sequence was found in a man between 25 and 39 years old in good health. The CDR3 bases are TGCGCCAGCAGTGAGGGGGACAGGCTGTACAATGAGCAGTTCTTC. Protein sequence: CASSEGDRLYNEQFF.